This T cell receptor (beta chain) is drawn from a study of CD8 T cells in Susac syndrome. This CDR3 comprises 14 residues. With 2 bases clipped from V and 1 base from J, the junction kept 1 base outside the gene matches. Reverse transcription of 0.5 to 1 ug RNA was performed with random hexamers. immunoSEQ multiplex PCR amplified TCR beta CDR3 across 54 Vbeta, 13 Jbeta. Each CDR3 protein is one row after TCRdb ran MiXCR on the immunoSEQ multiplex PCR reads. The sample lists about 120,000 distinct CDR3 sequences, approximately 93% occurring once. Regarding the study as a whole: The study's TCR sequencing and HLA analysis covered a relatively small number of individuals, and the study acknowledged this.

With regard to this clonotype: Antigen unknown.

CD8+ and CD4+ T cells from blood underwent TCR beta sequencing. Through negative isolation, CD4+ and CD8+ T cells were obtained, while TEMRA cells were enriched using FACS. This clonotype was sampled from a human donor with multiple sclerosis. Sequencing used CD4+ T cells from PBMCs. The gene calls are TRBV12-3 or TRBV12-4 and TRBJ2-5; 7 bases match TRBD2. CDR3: CASSLTGGQETQYF. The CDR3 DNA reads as TGTGCCAGCAGTTTAACGGGGGGCCAAGAGACCCAGTACTTC.